This TCR beta chain appears in the sequencing data of a study of technical replicates of blood from a few donors. V was shortened by 4 bases and J by 11 bases, with 23 bases between the two germline ends. The germline V gene has CDR1 KGHSH and CDR2 LQKENI. This CDR3 is 15 amino acids long. Sequencing was performed with immunoSEQ multiplex PCR; in TCRdb, only in-frame clones are kept and a portion is missing. The sample has around 92,000 clones, 90% to 97% seen once; the top ten hold 0.2% to 0.25%. The source of this sequence is a human donor in good health. This chain links TRBV18 with TRBJ1-1; D is perhaps TRBD1 (5 bases). Material: T cells isolated from PBMCs. CDR3 loop: CASSLSPTRAIGAFF. The CDR3 bases are TGTGCCAGCTCACTATCCCCGACCAGGGCGATAGGTGCTTTCTTT.